The following is a T cell receptor (beta chain) sequence with its context. The data originate from a study of circulating and synovial CD4+ cells in juvenile arthritis. TCRdb's copy holds only in-frame clones and misses some; the assay was immunoSEQ multiplex PCR. Among about 16,000 clones listed, roughly 89% were seen once. The receptor's source is a human donor with juvenile idiopathic arthritis. Material: CD4+ T cells from blood.

CDR3 protein: CAGTDRGSEKLFF. As DNA, the CDR3 is TGTGCCGGGACAGACAGGGGCAGTGAAAAACTGTTTTTT. The chain employs TRBV7-9 and TRBJ1-4; the match to TRBD1 covers 8 bases. This CDR3 is built from 13 residues. Per germline, CDR1 SEHNR and CDR2 FQNEAQ (reference sequence). Germline trimming cut 11 bases from V and 7 bases from J; bases unmatched to any gene: 9.